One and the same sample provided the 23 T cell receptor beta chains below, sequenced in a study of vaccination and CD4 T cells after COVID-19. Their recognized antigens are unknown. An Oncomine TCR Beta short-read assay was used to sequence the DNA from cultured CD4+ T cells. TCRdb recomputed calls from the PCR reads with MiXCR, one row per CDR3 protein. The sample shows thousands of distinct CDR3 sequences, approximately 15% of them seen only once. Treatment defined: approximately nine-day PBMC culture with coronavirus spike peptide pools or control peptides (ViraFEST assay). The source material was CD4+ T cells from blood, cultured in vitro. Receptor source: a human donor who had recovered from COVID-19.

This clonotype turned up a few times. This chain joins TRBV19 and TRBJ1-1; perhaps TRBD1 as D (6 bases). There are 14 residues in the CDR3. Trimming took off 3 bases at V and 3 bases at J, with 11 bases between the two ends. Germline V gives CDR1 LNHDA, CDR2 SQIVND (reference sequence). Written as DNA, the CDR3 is TGTGCCAGTAGTATTCCGGGGGCACACACTGAAGCTTTCTTT. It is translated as CASSIPGAHTEAFF.

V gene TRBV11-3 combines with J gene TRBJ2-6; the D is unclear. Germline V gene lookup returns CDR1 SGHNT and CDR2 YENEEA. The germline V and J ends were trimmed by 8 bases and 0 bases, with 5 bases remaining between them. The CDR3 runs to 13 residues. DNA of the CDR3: TGTGCCAGCGCCCCCTCTGGGGCCAACGTCCTGACTTTC. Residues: CASAPSGANVLTF.

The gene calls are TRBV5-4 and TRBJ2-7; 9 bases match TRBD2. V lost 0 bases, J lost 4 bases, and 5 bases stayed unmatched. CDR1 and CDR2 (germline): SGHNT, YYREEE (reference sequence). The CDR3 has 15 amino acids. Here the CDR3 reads CASSLDAGGRYEQYF. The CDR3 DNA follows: TGTGCCAGCAGCTTGGACGCGGGGGGGCGGTACGAGCAGTACTTC. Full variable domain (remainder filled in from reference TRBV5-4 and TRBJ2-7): ETGVTQSPTHLIKTRGQQVTLRCSSQSGHNTVSWYQQALGQGPQFIFQYYREEENGRGNFPPRFSGLQFPNYSSELNVNALELDDSALYLCASSLDAGGRYEQYFGPGTRLTVT.

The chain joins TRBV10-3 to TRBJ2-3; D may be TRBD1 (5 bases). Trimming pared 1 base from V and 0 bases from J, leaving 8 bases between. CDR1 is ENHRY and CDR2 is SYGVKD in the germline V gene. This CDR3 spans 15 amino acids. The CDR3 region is CAISEWSGSTDTQYF. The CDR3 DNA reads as TGTGCCATCAGTGAGTGGTCAGGGAGCACAGATACGCAGTATTTT.

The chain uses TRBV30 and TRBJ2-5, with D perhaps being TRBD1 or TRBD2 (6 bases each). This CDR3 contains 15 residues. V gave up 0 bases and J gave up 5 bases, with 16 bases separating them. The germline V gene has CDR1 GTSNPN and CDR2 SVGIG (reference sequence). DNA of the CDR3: TGTGCCTGGAGTGTGGGGGGCGCGGGGTGGGAGACCCAGTACTTC. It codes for CAWSVGGAGWETQYF.

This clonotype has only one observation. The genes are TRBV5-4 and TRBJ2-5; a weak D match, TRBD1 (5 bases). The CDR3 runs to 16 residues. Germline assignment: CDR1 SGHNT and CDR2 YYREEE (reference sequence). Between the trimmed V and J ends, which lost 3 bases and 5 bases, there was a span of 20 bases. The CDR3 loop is CASSSGASGKLETQYF. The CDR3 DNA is TGTGCCAGCAGCTCCGGCGCCTCAGGGAAATTGGAGACCCAGTACTTC.

Here the CDR3 reads CASSLAYNEQFF. The CDR3 region has the DNA TGCGCCAGCAGCTTGGCCTACAATGAGCAGTTCTTC. The rearrangement uses TRBV5-1 and TRBJ2-1; D is uncertain. The V end was cut by 0 bases, the J end by 2 bases, with 0 bases between. This CDR3 is built from 12 residues. Germline CDR1 and CDR2: SGHRS and YFSETQ. The whole variable domain, remainder taken from reference TRBV5-1 and TRBJ2-1, is KAGVTQTPRYLIKTRGQQVTLSCSPISGHRSVSWYQQTPGQGLQFLFEYFSETQRNKGNFPGRFSGRQFSNSRSEMNVSTLELGDSALYLCASSLAYNEQFFGPGTRLTVL.

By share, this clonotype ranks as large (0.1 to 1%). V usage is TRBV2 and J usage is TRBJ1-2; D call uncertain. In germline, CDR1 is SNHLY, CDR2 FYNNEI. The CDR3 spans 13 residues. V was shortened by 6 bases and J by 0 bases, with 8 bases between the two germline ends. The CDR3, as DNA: TGTGCCAGCAGGGACGGAGCTAACTATGGCTACACCTTC. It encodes CASRDGANYGYTF. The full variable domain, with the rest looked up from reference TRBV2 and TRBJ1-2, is EPEVTQTPSHQVTQMGQEVILRCVPISNHLYFYWYRQILGQKVEFLVSFYNNEISEKSEIFDDQFSVERPDGSNFTLKIRSTKLEDSAMYFCASRDGANYGYTFGSGTRLTVV.

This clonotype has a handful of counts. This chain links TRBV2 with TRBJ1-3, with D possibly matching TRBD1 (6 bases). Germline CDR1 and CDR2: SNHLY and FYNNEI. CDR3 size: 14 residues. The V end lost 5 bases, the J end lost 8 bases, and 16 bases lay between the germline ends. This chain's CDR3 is CASSLTGSSHTIYF. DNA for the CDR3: TGTGCCAGCAGTTTGACAGGCTCGAGTCACACCATATATTTT.

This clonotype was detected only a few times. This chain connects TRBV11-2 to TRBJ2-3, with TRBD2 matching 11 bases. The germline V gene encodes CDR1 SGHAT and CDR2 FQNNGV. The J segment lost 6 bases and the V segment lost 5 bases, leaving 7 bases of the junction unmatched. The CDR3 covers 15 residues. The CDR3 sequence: CASSALAGGRDTQYF. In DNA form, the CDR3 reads TGTGCCAGCAGCGCTCTAGCGGGGGGAAGGGATACGCAGTATTTT.

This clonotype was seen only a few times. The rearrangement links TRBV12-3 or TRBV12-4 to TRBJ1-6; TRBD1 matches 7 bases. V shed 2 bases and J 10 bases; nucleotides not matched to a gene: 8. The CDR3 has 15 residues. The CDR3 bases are TGTGCCAGCAGTTTAACAGGGGTGAAAGGCTCACCCCTCCACTTT. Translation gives CASSLTGVKGSPLHF.

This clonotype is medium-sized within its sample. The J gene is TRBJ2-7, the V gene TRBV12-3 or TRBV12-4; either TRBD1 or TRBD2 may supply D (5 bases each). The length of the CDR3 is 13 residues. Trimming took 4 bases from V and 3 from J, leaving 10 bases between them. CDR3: CASSSGRNYEQYF. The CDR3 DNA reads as TGTGCCAGCAGTTCGGGACGGAACTACGAGCAGTACTTC.

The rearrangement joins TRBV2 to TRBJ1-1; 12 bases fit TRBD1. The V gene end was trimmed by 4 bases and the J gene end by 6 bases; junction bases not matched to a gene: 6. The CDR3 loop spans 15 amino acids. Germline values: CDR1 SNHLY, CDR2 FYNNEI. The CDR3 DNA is TGTGCCAGCAGTGTTGGGACAGGGGGCTGGGCTGAAGCTTTCTTT. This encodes CASSVGTGGWAEAFF.

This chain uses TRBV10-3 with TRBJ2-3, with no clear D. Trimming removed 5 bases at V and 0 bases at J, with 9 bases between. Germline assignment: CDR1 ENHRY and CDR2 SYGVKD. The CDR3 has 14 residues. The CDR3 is CAISQRESTDTQYF. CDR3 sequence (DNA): TGTGCCATCAGTCAGCGAGAGAGCACAGATACGCAGTATTTT.

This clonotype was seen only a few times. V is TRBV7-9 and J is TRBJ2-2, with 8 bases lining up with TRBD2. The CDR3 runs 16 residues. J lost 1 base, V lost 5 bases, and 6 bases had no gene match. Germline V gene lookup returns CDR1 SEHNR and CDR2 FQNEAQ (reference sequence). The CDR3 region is CASSTPAGGNTGELFF. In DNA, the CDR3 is TGTGCCAGCAGCACCCCCGCGGGGGGGAACACCGGGGAGCTGTTTTTT.

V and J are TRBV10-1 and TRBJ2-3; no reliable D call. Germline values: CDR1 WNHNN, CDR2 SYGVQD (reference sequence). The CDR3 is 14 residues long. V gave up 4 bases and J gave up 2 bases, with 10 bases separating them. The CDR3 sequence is CASSVSLTTDTQYF. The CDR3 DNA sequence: TGCGCCAGCAGTGTTAGCCTTACCACAGATACGCAGTATTTT.

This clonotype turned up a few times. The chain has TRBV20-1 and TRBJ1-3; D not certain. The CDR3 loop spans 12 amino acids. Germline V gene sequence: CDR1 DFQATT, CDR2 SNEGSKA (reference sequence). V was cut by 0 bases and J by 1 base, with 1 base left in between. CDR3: CSARESGNTIYF. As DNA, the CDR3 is TGCAGTGCTAGAGAATCTGGAAACACCATATATTTT.

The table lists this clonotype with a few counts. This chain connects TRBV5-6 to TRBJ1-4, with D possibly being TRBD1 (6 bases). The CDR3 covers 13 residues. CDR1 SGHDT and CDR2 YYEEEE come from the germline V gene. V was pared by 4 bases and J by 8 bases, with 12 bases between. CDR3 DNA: TGTGCCAGCAGCCGTGCCGGGGGCGAAAAACTGTTTTTT. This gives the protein CASSRAGGEKLFF.

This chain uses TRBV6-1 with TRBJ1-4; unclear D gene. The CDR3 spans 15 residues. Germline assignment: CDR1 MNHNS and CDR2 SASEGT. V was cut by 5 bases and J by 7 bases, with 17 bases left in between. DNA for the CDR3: TGTGCCAGCAGTCAGCTCCAAAGCTCGGGTGAAAAACTGTTTTTT. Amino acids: CASSQLQSSGEKLFF.

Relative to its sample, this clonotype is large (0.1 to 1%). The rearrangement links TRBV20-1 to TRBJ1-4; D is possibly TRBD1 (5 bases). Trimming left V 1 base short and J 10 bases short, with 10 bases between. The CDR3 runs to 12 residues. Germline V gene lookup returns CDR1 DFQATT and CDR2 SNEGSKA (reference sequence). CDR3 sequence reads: CSARGGPGKLFF. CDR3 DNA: TGCAGTGCTAGAGGGGGCCCCGGAAAACTGTTTTTT.

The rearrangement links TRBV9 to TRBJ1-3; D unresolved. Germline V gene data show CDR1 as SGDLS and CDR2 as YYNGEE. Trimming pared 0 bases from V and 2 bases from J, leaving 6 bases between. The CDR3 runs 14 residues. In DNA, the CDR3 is TGTGCCAGCAGCGTAGTTGGGGCTGGAAACACCATATATTTT. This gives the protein CASSVVGAGNTIYF.

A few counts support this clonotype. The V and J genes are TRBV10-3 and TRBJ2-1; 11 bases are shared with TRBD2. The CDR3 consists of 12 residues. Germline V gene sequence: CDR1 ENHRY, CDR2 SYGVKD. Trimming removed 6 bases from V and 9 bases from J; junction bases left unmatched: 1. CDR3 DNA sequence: TGTGCCATCAGGGGACTAGCGGTTGAGCAGTTCTTC. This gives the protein CAIRGLAVEQFF.

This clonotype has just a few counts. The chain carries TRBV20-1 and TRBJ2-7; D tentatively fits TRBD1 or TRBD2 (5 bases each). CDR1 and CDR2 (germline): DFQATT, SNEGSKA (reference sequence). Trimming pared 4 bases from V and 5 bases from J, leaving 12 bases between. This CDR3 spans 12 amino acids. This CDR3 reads CSAKKGTNEQYF. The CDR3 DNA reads TGCAGTGCTAAGAAGGGGACCAACGAGCAGTACTTC.